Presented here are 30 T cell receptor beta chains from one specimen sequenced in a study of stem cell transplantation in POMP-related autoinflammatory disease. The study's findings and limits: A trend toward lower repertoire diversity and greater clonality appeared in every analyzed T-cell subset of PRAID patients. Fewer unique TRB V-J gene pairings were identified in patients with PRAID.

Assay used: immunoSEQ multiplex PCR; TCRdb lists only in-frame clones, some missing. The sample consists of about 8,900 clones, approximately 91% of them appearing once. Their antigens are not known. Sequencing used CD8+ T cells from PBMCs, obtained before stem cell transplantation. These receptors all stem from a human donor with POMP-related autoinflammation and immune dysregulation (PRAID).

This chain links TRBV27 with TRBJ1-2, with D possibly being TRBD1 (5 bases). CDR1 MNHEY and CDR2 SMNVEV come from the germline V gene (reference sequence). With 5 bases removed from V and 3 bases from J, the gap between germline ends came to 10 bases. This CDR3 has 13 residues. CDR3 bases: TGTGCCAGCAGTGGCGGGGCCGACTATGGCTACACCTTC. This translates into CASSGGADYGYTF.

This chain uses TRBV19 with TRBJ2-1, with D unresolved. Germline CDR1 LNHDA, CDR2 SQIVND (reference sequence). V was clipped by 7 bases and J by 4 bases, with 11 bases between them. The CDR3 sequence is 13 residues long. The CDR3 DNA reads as TGTGCCAGTAATCTCGACGGGTACAATGAGCAGTTCTTC. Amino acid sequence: CASNLDGYNEQFF.

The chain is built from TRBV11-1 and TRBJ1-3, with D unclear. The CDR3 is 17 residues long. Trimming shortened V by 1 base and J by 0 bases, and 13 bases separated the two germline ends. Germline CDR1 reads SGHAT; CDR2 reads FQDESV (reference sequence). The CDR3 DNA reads TGTGCCAGCAGCTTAGGATCGCGTGAGTTCTCTGGAAACACCATATATTTT. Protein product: CASSLGSREFSGNTIYF.

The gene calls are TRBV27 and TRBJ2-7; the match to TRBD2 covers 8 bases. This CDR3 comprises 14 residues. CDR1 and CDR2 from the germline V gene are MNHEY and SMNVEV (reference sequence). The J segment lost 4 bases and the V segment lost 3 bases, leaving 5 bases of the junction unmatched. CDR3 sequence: CASSLGAGVYEQYF. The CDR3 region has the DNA TGTGCCAGCAGTTTGGGAGCGGGAGTATACGAGCAGTACTTC.

This chain's CDR3 is CASSEEVWETQYF. CDR3 bases: TGTGCCAGCAGTGAAGAGGTTTGGGAGACCCAGTACTTC. V usage is TRBV6-1 and J usage is TRBJ2-5; D unresolved. CDR3 length equals 13 residues. Germline values: CDR1 MNHNS, CDR2 SASEGT. Trimming shortened V by 1 base and J by 5 bases, and 8 bases separated the two germline ends.

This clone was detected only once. CDR3 nucleotide sequence: TGCGCCAGCAGCCAGGAGACTAGCGGGGGTCTCCGGGCGGAGACCCAGTACTTC. This codes for CASSQETSGGLRAETQYF. The chain links TRBV4-1 to TRBJ2-5; 12 bases map to TRBD2. The CDR3 has 18 amino acids. The V gene's germline CDR1 is MGHRA and CDR2 YSYEKL. V lost 3 bases to trimming and J lost 5 bases; unmatched junction nucleotides: 13.

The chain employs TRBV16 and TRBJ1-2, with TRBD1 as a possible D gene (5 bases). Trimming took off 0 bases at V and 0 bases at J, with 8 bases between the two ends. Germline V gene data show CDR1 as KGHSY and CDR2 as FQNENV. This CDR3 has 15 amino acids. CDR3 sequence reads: CASSQSTTANYGYTF. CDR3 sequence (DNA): TGTGCCAGCAGCCAATCGACGACAGCTAACTATGGCTACACCTTC.

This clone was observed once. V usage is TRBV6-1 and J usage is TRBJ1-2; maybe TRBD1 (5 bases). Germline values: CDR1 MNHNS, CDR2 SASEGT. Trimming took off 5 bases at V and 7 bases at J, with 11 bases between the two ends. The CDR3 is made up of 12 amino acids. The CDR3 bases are TGTGCCAGCAGTTTAGGGCAGGGTGGCTACACCTTC. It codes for CASSLGQGGYTF.

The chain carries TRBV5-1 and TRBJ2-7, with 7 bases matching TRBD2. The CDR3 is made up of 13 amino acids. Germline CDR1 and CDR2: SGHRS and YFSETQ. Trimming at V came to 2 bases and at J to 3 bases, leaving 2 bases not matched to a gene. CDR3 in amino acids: CASSFGLDYEQYF. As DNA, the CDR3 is TGCGCCAGCAGCTTCGGACTAGACTACGAGCAGTACTTC.

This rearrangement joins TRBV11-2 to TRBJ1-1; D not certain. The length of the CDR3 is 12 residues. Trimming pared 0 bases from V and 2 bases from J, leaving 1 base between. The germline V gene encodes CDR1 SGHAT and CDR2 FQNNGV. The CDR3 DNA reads TGTGCCAGCAGCTTAGACAACACTGAAGCTTTCTTT. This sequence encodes CASSLDNTEAFF. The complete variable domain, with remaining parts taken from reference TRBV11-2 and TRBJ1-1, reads EAGVAQSPRYKIIEKRQSVAFWCNPISGHATLYWYQQILGQGPKLLIQFQNNGVVDDSQLPKDRFSAERLKGVDSTLKIQPAKLEDSAVYLCASSLDNTEAFFGQGTRLTVV.

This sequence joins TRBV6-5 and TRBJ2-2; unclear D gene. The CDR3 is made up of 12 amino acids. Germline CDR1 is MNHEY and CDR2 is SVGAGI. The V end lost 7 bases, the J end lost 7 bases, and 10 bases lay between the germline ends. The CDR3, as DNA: TGTGCCAGCACCTTGGGCGGCGGGGAGCTGTTTTTT. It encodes CASTLGGGELFF.

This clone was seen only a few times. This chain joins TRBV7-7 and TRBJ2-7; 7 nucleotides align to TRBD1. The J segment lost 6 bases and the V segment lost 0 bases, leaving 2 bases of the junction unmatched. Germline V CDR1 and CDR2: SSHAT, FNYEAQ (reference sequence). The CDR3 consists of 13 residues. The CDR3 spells CASSLATGSEQYF. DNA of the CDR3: TGTGCCAGCAGCTTAGCGACAGGGTCCGAGCAGTACTTC.

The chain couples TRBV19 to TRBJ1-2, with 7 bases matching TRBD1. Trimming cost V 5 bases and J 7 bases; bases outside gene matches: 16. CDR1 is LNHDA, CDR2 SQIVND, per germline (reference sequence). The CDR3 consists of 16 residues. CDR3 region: CASSARFDRAGGGYTF. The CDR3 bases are TGTGCCAGTAGTGCTCGATTCGACAGGGCCGGGGGTGGCTACACCTTC.

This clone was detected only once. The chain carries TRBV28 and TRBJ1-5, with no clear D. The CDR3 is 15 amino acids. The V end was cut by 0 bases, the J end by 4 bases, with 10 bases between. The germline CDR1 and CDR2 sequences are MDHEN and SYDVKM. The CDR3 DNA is TGTGCCAGCAGTTTATGGTCGGGGATGAATCAGCCCCAGCATTTT. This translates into CASSLWSGMNQPQHF.

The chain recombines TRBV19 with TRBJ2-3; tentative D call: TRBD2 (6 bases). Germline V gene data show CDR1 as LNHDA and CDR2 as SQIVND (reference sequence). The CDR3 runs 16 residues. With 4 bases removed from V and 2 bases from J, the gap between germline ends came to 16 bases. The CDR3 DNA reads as TGTGCCAGTAGTACCATCTTTAGCGGCAACACAGATACGCAGTATTTT. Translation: CASSTIFSGNTDTQYF.

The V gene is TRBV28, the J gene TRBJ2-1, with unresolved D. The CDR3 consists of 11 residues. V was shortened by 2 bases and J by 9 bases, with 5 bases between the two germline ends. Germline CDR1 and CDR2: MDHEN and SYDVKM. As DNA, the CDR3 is TGTGCCAGCAGTTTAGGGGTTGAGCAGTTCTTC. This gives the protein CASSLGVEQFF.

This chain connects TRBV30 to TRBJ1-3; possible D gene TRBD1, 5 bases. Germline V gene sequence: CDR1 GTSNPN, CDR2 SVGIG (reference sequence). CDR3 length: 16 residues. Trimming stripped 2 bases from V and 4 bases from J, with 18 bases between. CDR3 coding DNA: TGTGCCTGGAGTCCCTTCGACGGGGGATTCGGAAACACCATATATTTT. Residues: CAWSPFDGGFGNTIYF.

CDR3 DNA: TGCGCCAGCAGCCAAAGTCTTGTCAGGGAGGAGACCCAGTACTTC. As protein: CASSQSLVREETQYF. V usage is TRBV4-1 and J usage is TRBJ2-5; the D gene could be TRBD1 or TRBD2 (5 bases each). Germline-derived CDR1 and CDR2 are MGHRA and YSYEKL. With 2 bases removed from V and 5 bases from J, the gap between germline ends came to 15 bases. The CDR3 runs 15 residues.

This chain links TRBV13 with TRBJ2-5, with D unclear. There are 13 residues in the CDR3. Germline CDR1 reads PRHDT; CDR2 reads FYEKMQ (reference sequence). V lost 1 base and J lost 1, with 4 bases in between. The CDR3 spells CASSLDVQETQYF. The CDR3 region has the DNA TGTGCCAGCAGCTTAGACGTCCAAGAGACCCAGTACTTC.

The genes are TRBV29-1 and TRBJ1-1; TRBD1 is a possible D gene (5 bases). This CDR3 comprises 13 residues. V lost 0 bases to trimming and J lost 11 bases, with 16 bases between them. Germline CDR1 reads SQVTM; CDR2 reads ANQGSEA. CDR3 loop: CSVEDEGPGNAFF. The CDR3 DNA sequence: TGCAGCGTTGAAGATGAGGGACCAGGGAATGCTTTCTTT.

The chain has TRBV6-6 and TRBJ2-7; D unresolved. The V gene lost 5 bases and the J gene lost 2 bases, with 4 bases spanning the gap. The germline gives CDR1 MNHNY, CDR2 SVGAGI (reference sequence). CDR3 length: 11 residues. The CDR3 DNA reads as TGTGCCAGCAGTCAAGCCTACGAGCAGTACTTC. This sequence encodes CASSQAYEQYF.

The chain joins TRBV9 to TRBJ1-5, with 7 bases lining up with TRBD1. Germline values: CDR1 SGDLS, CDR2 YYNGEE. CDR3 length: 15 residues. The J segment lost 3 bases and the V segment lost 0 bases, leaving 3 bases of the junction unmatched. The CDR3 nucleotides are TGTGCCAGCAGCGTAGGCGGGACAGTCAATCAGCCCCAGCATTTT. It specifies CASSVGGTVNQPQHF.

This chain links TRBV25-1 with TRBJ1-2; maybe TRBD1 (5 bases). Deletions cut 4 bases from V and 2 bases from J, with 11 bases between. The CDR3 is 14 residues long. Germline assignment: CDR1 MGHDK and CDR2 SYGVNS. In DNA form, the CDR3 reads TGTGCCAGCAGTGTCAAGAGGGGCAACTATGGCTACACCTTC. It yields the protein CASSVKRGNYGYTF.

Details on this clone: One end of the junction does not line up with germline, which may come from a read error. The CDR3 is CASSPLTGSNTEAFF. DNA for the CDR3: TGTGCTAGCAGCCCCCTGACAGGGTCTAACACTGAAGCTTTCTTT. V and J are TRBV7-7 and TRBJ1-1; the match to TRBD1 covers 7 bases. Germline V gene lookup returns CDR1 SSHAT and CDR2 FNYEAQ (reference sequence). This CDR3 contains 15 residues.

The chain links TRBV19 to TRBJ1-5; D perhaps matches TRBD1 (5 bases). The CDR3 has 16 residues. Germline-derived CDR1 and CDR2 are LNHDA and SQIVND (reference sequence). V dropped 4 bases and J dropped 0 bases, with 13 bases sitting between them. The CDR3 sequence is CASSKRTPYSNQPQHF. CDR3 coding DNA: TGTGCCAGTAGTAAACGGACACCTTATAGCAATCAGCCCCAGCATTTT.

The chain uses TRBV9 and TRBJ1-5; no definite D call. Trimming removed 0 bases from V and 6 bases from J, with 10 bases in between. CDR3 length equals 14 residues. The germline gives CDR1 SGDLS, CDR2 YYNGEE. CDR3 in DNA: TGTGCCAGCAGCGTAGATGGGAGTTTTCAGCCCCAGCATTTT. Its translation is CASSVDGSFQPQHF.

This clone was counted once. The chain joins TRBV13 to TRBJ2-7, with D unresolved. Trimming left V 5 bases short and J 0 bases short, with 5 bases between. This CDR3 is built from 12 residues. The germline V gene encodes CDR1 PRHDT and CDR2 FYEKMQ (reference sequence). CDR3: CASSHSSYEQYF. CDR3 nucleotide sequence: TGTGCCAGCAGCCACAGCTCCTACGAGCAGTACTTC.

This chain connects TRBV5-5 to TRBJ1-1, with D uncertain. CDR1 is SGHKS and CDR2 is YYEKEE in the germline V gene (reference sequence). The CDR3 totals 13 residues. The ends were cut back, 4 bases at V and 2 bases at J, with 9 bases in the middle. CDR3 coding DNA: TGTGCCAGCAGCATAAACCCTAACACTGAAGCTTTCTTT. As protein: CASSINPNTEAFF.

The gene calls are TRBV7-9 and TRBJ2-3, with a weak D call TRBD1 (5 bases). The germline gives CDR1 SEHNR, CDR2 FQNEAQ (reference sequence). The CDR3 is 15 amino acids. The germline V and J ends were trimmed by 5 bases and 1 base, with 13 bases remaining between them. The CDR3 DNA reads TGTGCCAGCAGCGTTTATTTACAGGGCACAGATACGCAGTATTTT. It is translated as CASSVYLQGTDTQYF.

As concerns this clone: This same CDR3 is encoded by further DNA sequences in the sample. The CDR3 coding sequence is TGTGCCAGCAGCTTGGAAAATCAGCCCCAGCATTTT. This translates into CASSLENQPQHF. The V gene is TRBV13, the J gene TRBJ1-5; D not resolved. The CDR3 is 12 amino acids. V shed 3 bases and J shed 4 bases, with 4 bases lying between them. Germline V gives CDR1 PRHDT, CDR2 FYEKMQ (reference sequence).